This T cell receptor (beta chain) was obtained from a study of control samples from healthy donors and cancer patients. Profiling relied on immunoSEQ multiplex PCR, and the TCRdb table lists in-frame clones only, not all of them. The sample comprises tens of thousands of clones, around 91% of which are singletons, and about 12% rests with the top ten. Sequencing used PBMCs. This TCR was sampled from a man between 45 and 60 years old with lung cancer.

The CDR3 DNA reads as TGTGCCAGCAGCCCCGGGACAGGGAATAATTCACCCCTCCACTTT. Translated, it gives CASSPGTGNNSPLHF. The chain has TRBV6-6 and TRBJ1-6, with TRBD1 identical over 9 bases. The CDR3 is 15 amino acids. V dropped 6 bases and J dropped 5; count of bases not matched to a gene: 5. Looked up from germline, CDR1 is MNHNY and CDR2 is SVGAGI (reference sequence).